The 27 T cell receptor beta chains presented below share a single source sample, sequenced in a study of blood T cell repertoires in COVID-19. The assay was immunoSEQ multiplex PCR, and TCRdb's table has in-frame clones only and misses some. The repertoire holds fewer than 35,000 clones, with roughly 82% as singletons. Sequencing was carried out using peripheral blood. The receptors were sampled from a human donor in a cohort sampled during active COVID-19.

The V gene is TRBV30, the J gene TRBJ1-1; 7 nucleotides agree with TRBD1. Germline CDR1 is GTSNPN and CDR2 is SVGIG (reference sequence). CDR3 length: 13 residues. The V gene end was trimmed by 1 base and the J gene end by 4 bases; junction bases not matched to a gene: 3. The CDR3 sequence is CAWSGQGGTEAFF. Here the CDR3 DNA reads TGTGCCTGGAGTGGGCAGGGGGGCACTGAAGCTTTCTTT.

This rearrangement joins TRBV6-6 to TRBJ2-2; D possibly corresponds to TRBD1 (6 bases). The CDR3 covers 13 residues. Germline V gene sequence: CDR1 MNHNY, CDR2 SVGAGI (reference sequence). Trimming took off 6 bases at V and 6 bases at J, with 11 bases between the two ends. The CDR3 DNA is TGTGCCAGCAGACAGGGTTGGTCCGGGGAGCTGTTTTTT. It is translated as CASRQGWSGELFF.

This sequence joins TRBV19 and TRBJ1-4; 7 bases match TRBD1. J was trimmed by 8 bases and V by 5 bases; bases with no gene match: 8. This CDR3 contains 14 residues. Germline V gives CDR1 LNHDA, CDR2 SQIVND (reference sequence). CDR3 DNA sequence: TGTGCCAGTAGTGATACAGGGGTCTGGGAAAAACTGTTTTTT. As protein: CASSDTGVWEKLFF.

The V and J genes are TRBV29-1 and TRBJ1-2, with D unresolved. The CDR3 has 14 amino acids. Germline V gives CDR1 SQVTM, CDR2 ANQGSEA. In nucleotides, the CDR3 is TGCGGAGGCCGGGATTTTCCTGTGCCGGGTGGCTACACCTTC. Amino acids: CGGRDFPVPGGYTF.

The chain has TRBV7-8 and TRBJ1-2; D is unresolved. This CDR3 region has 14 residues. The V gene's germline CDR1 is SGHVS and CDR2 FQNEAQ. The V end was cut by 2 bases, the J end by 6 bases, with 13 bases between. The CDR3, as DNA: TGTGCCAGCAGCTTAATAAGGGTCGGGAATGGCTACACCTTC. Translation gives CASSLIRVGNGYTF. Filled out from reference TRBV7-8 and TRBJ1-2, the complete variable domain reads GAGVSQSPRYKVAKRGQDVALRCDPISGHVSLFWYQQALGQGPEFLTYFQNEAQLDKSGLPSDRFFAERPEGSVSTLKIQRTQQEDSAVYLCASSLIRVGNGYTFGSGTRLTVV.

J is TRBJ1-3 and V is TRBV7-8; 8 nucleotides match TRBD1. CDR3 size: 15 residues. In germline, CDR1 is SGHVS, CDR2 FQNEAQ. V lost 3 bases, J lost 4 bases, and 5 bases stayed unmatched. CDR3 nucleotide sequence: TGTGCCAGCAGCTTGGGCAGGGGGCAAGGAAACACCATATATTTT. Encoded protein: CASSLGRGQGNTIYF.

The chain employs TRBV2 and TRBJ2-5; D gene unclear. V lost 11 bases and J lost 2, with 15 bases in between. The CDR3 is 13 residues long. The germline CDR1 and CDR2 sequences are SNHLY and FYNNEI. Written as DNA, the CDR3 is TGTGCCGGAGCAGCACGGAGACAAGAGACCCAGTACTTC. Translated, it gives CAGAARRQETQYF.

The chain carries TRBV5-6 and TRBJ2-5; 12 nucleotides align to TRBD2. Germline loops: CDR1 SGHDT, CDR2 YYEEEE. The trim removed 4 bases at V and 2 bases at J, leaving 9 bases unmatched. This CDR3 is built from 17 residues. As DNA, the CDR3 is TGTGCCAGCAGCAACCTCCTCCTAGCGGGGGGGCAAGAGACCCAGTACTTC. The encoded protein is CASSNLLLAGGQETQYF. Combining the CDR3 with reference TRBV5-6 and TRBJ2-5 gives the whole variable domain DAGVTQSPTHLIKTRGQQVTLRCSPKSGHDTVSWYQQALGQGPQFIFQYYEEEERQRGNFPDRFSGHQFPNYSSELNVNALLLGDSALYLCASSNLLLAGGQETQYFGPGTRLLVL.

The chain combines TRBV28 with TRBJ2-7, with 12 nucleotides matching TRBD1. The V segment lost 8 bases and the J segment 7 bases; nucleotides outside the gene matches: 9. Per germline, CDR1 MDHEN and CDR2 SYDVKM. The CDR3 covers 14 residues. CDR3 bases: TGTGCCAGCCGGCCGGGACAGGGGGCTACGGAGCAGTACTTC. Its protein product is CASRPGQGATEQYF.

The V call is TRBV30, the J call TRBJ2-3; D not resolved. This CDR3 has 10 residues. V was cut by 8 bases and J by 5 bases, with 8 bases left in between. Per the germline V gene, CDR1 is GTSNPN and CDR2 is SVGIG (reference sequence). The CDR3 spells CAAFRDTQYF. The CDR3 nucleotides are TGTGCCGCCTTCAGAGATACGCAGTATTTT.

CDR3 sequence reads: CASLQGFNEQYF. The CDR3 DNA reads TGTGCCAGCCTCCAGGGGTTCAACGAGCAGTACTTC. V gene TRBV6-5 combines with J gene TRBJ2-7, with D maybe TRBD1 (6 bases). Trimming took 8 bases from V and 5 from J, leaving 13 bases between them. The CDR3 loop spans 12 amino acids. Germline V lookup: CDR1 MNHEY, CDR2 SVGAGI.

The chain employs TRBV28 and TRBJ2-3; 9 nucleotides agree with TRBD1. The trim removed 6 bases at V and 2 bases at J, leaving 9 bases unmatched. This CDR3 region has 16 residues. In germline, CDR1 is MDHEN, CDR2 SYDVKM. The CDR3 is CASRRRTGVFTDTQYF. The CDR3 DNA sequence: TGTGCCAGCAGACGCCGGACAGGGGTCTTCACAGATACGCAGTATTTT.

This chain connects TRBV6-6 to TRBJ1-2; no firm D call. Per germline, CDR1 MNHNY and CDR2 SVGAGI (reference sequence). The CDR3 extends over 12 amino acids. The V gene lost 2 bases and the J gene lost 6 bases, with 7 bases spanning the gap. CDR3 DNA sequence: TGTGCCAGCAGTTACCACCGCGATGGCTACACCTTC. This sequence encodes CASSYHRDGYTF.

The J gene is TRBJ1-1, the V gene TRBV6-5, with TRBD1 matching over 7 bases. Germline CDR1 MNHEY, CDR2 SVGAGI. CDR3 length equals 14 residues. The junction had 8 bases not matched to a gene; V was cut back by 6 bases and J by 4 bases. The CDR3 spells CASRQQGRITEAFF. The CDR3 DNA reads TGTGCCAGCAGGCAACAGGGGAGGATCACTGAAGCTTTCTTT.

This chain joins TRBV2 and TRBJ1-5; D is uncertain. The CDR3 length is 13 residues. The V and J ends lost 3 bases and 7 bases respectively, with 10 bases between them. The germline gives CDR1 SNHLY, CDR2 FYNNEI. CDR3 region: CASSEFQRQPQHF. The CDR3 DNA sequence: TGTGCCAGCAGTGAGTTTCAGCGGCAGCCCCAGCATTTT.

The genes are TRBV4-1 and TRBJ2-3; a weak D match, TRBD2 (7 bases). V lost 5 bases and J lost 2, with 14 bases in between. The CDR3 extends over 15 amino acids. CDR1 and CDR2 from the germline V gene are MGHRA and YSYEKL. DNA for the CDR3: TGCGCCAGCAGCTATGCGGGGGCCAACACAGATACGCAGTATTTT. This encodes CASSYAGANTDTQYF.

This chain connects TRBV7-2 to TRBJ2-7; no reliable D call. The CDR3 consists of 14 residues. Germline V gene lookup returns CDR1 SGHTA and CDR2 FQGNSA. Trimming cost V 6 bases and J 0 bases, with 12 bases left between them. The CDR3 reads CASSSYENSYEQYF. CDR3 coding DNA: TGTGCCAGCAGTTCGTATGAGAACTCCTACGAGCAGTACTTC.

The chain joins TRBV5-1 to TRBJ2-3, with D maybe TRBD2 (6 bases). This CDR3 comprises 14 residues. Trimming removed 3 bases at V and 10 bases at J, with 18 bases between. From germline, CDR1 is SGHRS and CDR2 YFSETQ. CDR3 residues: CASSSGTSRAAQYF. CDR3 DNA: TGCGCCAGCAGCTCAGGGACTTCCAGAGCGGCGCAGTATTTT.

This chain links TRBV11-1 with TRBJ1-2; 9 bases map to TRBD1. Per the germline V gene, CDR1 is SGHAT and CDR2 is FQDESV (reference sequence). Losses at the gene ends were 5 bases for V and 5 bases for J; bases not matched to a gene: 9. The CDR3 totals 15 residues. This CDR3 is CASSPRGTGSYGYTF. For the CDR3, the DNA is TGTGCCAGCAGCCCCCGAGGGACAGGGAGTTATGGCTACACCTTC.

The chain has TRBV5-1 and TRBJ1-1, with TRBD1 identical over 9 bases. There are 14 residues in the CDR3. V shed 2 bases and J 4 bases; nucleotides not matched to a gene: 3. From germline, CDR1 is SGHRS and CDR2 YFSETQ. The DNA for the CDR3 is TGCGCCAGCAGCTTCGGGACAGGGACCACTGAAGCTTTCTTT. Protein: CASSFGTGTTEAFF.

This chain uses TRBV5-1 with TRBJ2-7; TRBD1 matches at 7 bases. V lost 5 bases to trimming and J lost 6 bases; unmatched junction nucleotides: 11. CDR1 and CDR2 from the germline V gene are SGHRS and YFSETQ. This CDR3 contains 14 residues. The CDR3 coding sequence is TGCGCCAGCAGAAACTCCCTAGGGGGCTCCGAGCAGTACTTC. Residues: CASRNSLGGSEQYF.

This sequence joins TRBV3-1 (or the pseudogene TRBV3-2) and TRBJ2-7; D remains ambiguous. The germline gives CDR1 LGHDT, CDR2 YNNKEL (reference sequence). V was clipped by 1 base and J by 6 bases, with 7 bases between them. This CDR3 region has 12 residues. The CDR3 sequence is CASSQVTAEQYF. The CDR3 nucleotides are TGTGCCAGCAGCCAAGTAACAGCCGAGCAGTACTTC.

The chain links TRBV30 to TRBJ1-1; no definite D call. The length of the CDR3 is 13 residues. Germline CDR1 is GTSNPN and CDR2 is SVGIG (reference sequence). V was shortened by 0 bases and J by 1 base, with 6 bases between the two germline ends. The CDR3: CAWSVNRNTEAFF. Here the CDR3 DNA reads TGTGCCTGGAGTGTAAACAGGAACACTGAAGCTTTCTTT.

V is TRBV3-1 (or the pseudogene TRBV3-2) and J is TRBJ2-1; the match to TRBD2 covers 10 bases. The V and J ends lost 3 bases and 0 bases, in that order; junction bases with no gene match: 11. In germline, CDR1 is LGHDT, CDR2 YNNKEL (reference sequence). The CDR3 consists of 19 residues. CDR3 sequence: CASSQSGTSVLGSYNEQFF. The CDR3 DNA is TGTGCCAGCAGCCAGTCCGGGACTAGCGTCCTTGGCTCCTACAATGAGCAGTTCTTC.

The chain employs TRBV6-5 and TRBJ2-7, with TRBD1 matching over 7 bases. Trimming took 0 bases from V and 1 from J; bases not matched to a gene: 6. CDR1 and CDR2 (germline): MNHEY, SVGAGI. There are 16 residues in the CDR3. Here the CDR3 DNA reads TGTGCCAGCAGTTACTCCAGGACAGGTGATTCCTACGAGCAGTACTTC. Protein sequence: CASSYSRTGDSYEQYF.

This clone was observed a few times. The chain carries TRBV19 and TRBJ1-1; tentatively, D is TRBD1 (6 bases). V lost 2 bases and J lost 1, with 8 bases in between. The germline V gene encodes CDR1 LNHDA and CDR2 SQIVND (reference sequence). CDR3 length equals 14 residues. In DNA form, the CDR3 reads TGTGCCAGTAGTATAACAGGGAGGAACACTGAAGCTTTCTTT. Its translation is CASSITGRNTEAFF.

The rearrangement joins TRBV7-2 to TRBJ2-7; 7 bases line up with TRBD1. Germline V CDR1 and CDR2: SGHTA, FQGNSA. J was trimmed by 0 bases and V by 3 bases; bases with no gene match: 5. The CDR3 covers 15 residues. This CDR3 reads CASSLTGSASYEQYF. Here the CDR3 DNA reads TGTGCCAGCAGCTTGACAGGGTCGGCCTCCTACGAGCAGTACTTC.